This T cell receptor (beta chain) was profiled in a study of vaccination and CD4 T cells after COVID-19. About the research overall: By nasal swab PCR, the convalescent patients were SARS-CoV-2 positive, with ten or so mild cases and one severe. Collection of post-COVID samples occurred a median 101 days after diagnosis, spanning a range of 35 to 161. General study findings and limits: Within the convalescent patients, a median approximately 87% of the SARS-CoV-2-reactive clones were ones that appeared only post-vaccination.

Germline lookup yields CDR1 SGHRS and CDR2 YFSETQ. V trimming: 0 bases; J trimming: 8 bases; junction bases outside the gene matches: 4. The CDR3 has 14 residues. In the case of this clonotype: Its antigen remains unidentified.

CD4+ T cells that had been cultured provided DNA sequenced with the Oncomine TCR Beta short-read assay. Investigators isolated genomic DNA from cultured CD4+ T cells. TCRdb used MiXCR to reprocess the PCR reads, holding one entry per CDR3 protein. The table lists about 20,000 distinct CDR3 sequences, 44% of them singletons. As for treatment: roughly nine-day PBMC culture with coronavirus spike peptide pools or control peptides (ViraFEST assay). The origin of this receptor is a human donor who had recovered from COVID-19. This specimen was CD4+ T cells from blood, cultured in vitro, taken before SARS-CoV-2 vaccination. V gene TRBV5-1 combines with J gene TRBJ2-1; 8 nucleotides match TRBD1. The CDR3 here is CASSLGAGGDEQFF. CDR3 nucleotide sequence: TGCGCCAGCAGCTTGGGGGCAGGGGGCGATGAGCAGTTCTTC.